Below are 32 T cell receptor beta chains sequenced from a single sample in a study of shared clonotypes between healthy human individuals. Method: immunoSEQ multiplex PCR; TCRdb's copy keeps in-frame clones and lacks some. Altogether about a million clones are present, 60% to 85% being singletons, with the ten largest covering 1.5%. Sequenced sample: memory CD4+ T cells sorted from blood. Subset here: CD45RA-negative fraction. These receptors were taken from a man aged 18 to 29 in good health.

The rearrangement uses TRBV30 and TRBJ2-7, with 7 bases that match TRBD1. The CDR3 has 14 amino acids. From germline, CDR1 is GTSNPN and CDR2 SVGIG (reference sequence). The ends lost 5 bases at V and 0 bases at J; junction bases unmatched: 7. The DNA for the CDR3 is TGTGCCTGGCAAGGGGGCCCCCCCTCCTACGAGCAGTACTTC. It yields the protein CAWQGGPPSYEQYF.

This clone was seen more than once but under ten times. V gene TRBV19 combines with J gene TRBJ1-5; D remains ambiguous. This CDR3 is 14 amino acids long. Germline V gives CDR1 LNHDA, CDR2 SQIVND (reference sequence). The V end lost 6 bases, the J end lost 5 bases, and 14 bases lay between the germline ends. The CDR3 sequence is CASRETISHQPQHF. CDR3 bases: TGTGCCAGTAGGGAAACAATTTCCCATCAGCCCCAGCATTTT.

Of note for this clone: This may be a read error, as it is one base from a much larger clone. For the CDR3, the DNA is TGTGCCAGCAGCTCACAGGGAGGCACTGAAGCTTTCTTT. It codes for CASSSQGGTEAFF. The rearrangement uses TRBV11-3 and TRBJ1-1, with D perhaps TRBD1 (6 bases). CDR3 length: 13 amino acids. Germline-derived CDR1 and CDR2 are SGHNT and YENEEA. Deletions cut 4 bases from V and 4 bases from J, with 10 bases between.

The CDR3 here is CASSQAREDRGRPLHF. CDR3 bases: TGCGCCAGCAGCCAAGCCCGAGAGGACAGGGGTAGGCCCCTCCACTTT. This chain uses TRBV4-3 with TRBJ1-6; 9 nucleotides match TRBD1. CDR1 is LGHNA and CDR2 is YSLEER in the germline V gene. The J segment lost 13 bases and the V segment lost 1 base, leaving 11 bases of the junction unmatched. The CDR3 contains 16 residues.

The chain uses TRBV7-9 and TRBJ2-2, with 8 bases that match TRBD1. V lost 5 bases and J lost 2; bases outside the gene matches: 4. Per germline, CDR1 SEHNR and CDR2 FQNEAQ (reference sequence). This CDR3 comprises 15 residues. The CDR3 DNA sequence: TGTGCCAGCAGCAACCAGGGGGCTAACACCGGGGAGCTGTTTTTT. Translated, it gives CASSNQGANTGELFF. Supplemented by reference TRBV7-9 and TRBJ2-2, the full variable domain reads DTGVSQNPRHKITKRGQNVTFRCDPISEHNRLYWYRQTLGQGPEFLTYFQNEAQLEKSRLLSDRFSAERPKGSFSTLEIQRTEQGDSAMYLCASSNQGANTGELFFGEGSRLTVL.

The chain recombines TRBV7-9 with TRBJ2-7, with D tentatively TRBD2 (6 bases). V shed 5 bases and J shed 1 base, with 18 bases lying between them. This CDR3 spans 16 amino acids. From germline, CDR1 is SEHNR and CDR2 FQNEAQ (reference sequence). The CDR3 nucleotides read TGTGCCAGCAGCGGCGAGAGAGGCCGGGGGTCCTACGAGCAGTACTTC. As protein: CASSGERGRGSYEQYF.

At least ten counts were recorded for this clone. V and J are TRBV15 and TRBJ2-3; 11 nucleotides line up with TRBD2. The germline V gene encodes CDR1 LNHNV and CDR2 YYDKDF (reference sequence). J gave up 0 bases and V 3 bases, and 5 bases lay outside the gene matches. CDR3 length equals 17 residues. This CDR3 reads CATSRGRTSGSTDTQYF. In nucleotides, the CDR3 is TGTGCCACCAGCAGGGGAAGGACTAGCGGGAGCACAGATACGCAGTATTTT.

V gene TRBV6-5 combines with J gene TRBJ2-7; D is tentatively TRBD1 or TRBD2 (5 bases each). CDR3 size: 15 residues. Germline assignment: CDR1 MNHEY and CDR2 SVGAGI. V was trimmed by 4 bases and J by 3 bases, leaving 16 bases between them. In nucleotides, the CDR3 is TGTGCCAGCAGTTTATCTACGGGGCTTGGCTACGAGCAGTACTTC. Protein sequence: CASSLSTGLGYEQYF.

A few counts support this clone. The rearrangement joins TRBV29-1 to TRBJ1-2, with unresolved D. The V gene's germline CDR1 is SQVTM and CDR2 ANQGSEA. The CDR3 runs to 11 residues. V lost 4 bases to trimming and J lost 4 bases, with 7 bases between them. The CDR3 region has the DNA TGCAGCGTTGCCCGGTCCTATGGCTACACCTTC. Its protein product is CSVARSYGYTF.

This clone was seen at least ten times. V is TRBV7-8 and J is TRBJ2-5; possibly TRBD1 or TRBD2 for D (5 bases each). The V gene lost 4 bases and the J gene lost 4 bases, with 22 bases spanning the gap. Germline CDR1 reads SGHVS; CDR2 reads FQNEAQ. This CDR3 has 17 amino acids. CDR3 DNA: TGTGCCAGCAGCTCCCAGACGCTGCGTCCGAGGGGAGAGACCCAGTACTTC. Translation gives CASSSQTLRPRGETQYF. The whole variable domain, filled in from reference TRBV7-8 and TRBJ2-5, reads GAGVSQSPRYKVAKRGQDVALRCDPISGHVSLFWYQQALGQGPEFLTYFQNEAQLDKSGLPSDRFFAERPEGSVSTLKIQRTQQEDSAVYLCASSSQTLRPRGETQYFGPGTRLLVL.

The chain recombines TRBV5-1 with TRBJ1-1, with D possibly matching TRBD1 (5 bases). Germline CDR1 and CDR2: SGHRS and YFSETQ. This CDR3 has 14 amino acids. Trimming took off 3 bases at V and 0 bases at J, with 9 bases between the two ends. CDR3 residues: CASSSRGMNTEAFF. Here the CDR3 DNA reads TGCGCCAGCAGCTCGCGGGGGATGAACACTGAAGCTTTCTTT.

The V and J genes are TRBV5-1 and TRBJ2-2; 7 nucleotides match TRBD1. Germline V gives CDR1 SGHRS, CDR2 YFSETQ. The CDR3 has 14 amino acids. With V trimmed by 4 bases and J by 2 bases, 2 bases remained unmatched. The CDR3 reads CASSRDRNTGELFF. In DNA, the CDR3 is TGCGCCAGCAGCAGGGACAGAAACACCGGGGAGCTGTTTTTT.

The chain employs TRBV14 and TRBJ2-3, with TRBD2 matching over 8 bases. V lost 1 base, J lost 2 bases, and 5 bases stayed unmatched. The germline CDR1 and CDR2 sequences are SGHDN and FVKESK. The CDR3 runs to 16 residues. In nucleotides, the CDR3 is TGTGCCAGCAGCCAAGTGCCGGGGGGGATCACAGATACGCAGTATTTT. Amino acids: CASSQVPGGITDTQYF.

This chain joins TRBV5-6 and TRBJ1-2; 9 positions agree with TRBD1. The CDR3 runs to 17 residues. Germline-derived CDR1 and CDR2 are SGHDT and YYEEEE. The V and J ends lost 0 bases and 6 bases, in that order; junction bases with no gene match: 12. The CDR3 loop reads CASSLGLTGGRMDGYTF. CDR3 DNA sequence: TGTGCCAGCAGCTTGGGCCTGACAGGGGGGCGGATGGATGGCTACACCTTC.

In DNA form, the CDR3 reads TGTGCCAGCAGTTTAGGTGTGCAGGGCAACTACGAGCAGTACTTC. Amino acids: CASSLGVQGNYEQYF. This sequence joins TRBV27 and TRBJ2-7, with D perhaps matching TRBD1 (5 bases). The V gene lost 2 bases and the J gene lost 3 bases, with 14 bases spanning the gap. CDR1 MNHEY and CDR2 SMNVEV come from the germline V gene (reference sequence). The CDR3 covers 15 residues.

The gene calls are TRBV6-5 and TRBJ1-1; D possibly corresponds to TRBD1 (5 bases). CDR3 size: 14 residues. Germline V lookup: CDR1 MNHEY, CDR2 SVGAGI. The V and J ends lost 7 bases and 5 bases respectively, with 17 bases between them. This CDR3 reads CASIGSTERTEAFF. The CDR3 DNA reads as TGTGCCAGCATCGGTTCGACAGAAAGGACTGAAGCTTTCTTT.

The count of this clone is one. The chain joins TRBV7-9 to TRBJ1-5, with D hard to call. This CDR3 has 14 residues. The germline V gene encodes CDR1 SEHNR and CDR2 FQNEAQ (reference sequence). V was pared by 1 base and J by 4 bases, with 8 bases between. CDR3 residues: CASSLDRLNQPQHF. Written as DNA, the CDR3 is TGTGCCAGCAGCTTAGACAGATTAAATCAGCCCCAGCATTTT.

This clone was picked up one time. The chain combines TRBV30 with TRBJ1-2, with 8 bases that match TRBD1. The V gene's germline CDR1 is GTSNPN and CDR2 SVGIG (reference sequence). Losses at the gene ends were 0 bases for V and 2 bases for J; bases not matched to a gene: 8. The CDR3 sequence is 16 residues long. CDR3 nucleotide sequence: TGTGCCTGGAGTGTGTCAGGGGGCGGAAGGAACTATGGCTACACCTTC. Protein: CAWSVSGGGRNYGYTF. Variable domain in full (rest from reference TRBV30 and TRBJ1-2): SQTIHQWPATLVQPVGSPLSLECTVEGTSNPNLYWYRQAAGRGLQLLFYSVGIGQISSEVPQNLSASRPQDRQFILSSKKLLLSDSGFYLCAWSVSGGGRNYGYTFGSGTRLTVV.

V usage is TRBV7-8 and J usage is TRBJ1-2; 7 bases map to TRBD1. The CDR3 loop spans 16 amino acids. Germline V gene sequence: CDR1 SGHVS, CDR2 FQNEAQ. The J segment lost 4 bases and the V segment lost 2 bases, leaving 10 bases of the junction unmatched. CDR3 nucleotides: TGTGCCAGCAGCTTAAGGCAGGGGGAAGCGGGCTATGGCTACACCTTC. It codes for CASSLRQGEAGYGYTF.

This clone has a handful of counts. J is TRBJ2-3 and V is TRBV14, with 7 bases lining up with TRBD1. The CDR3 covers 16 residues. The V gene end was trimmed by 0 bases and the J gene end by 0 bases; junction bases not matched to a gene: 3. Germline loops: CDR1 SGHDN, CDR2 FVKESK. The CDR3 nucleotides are TGTGCCAGCAGCCAAGATATCAGGGGGAGCACAGATACGCAGTATTTT. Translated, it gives CASSQDIRGSTDTQYF.

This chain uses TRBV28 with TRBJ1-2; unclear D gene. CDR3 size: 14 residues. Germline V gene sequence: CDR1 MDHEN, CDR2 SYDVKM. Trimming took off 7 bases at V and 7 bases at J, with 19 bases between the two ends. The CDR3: CASTEWQTTGGYTF. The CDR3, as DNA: TGTGCCAGCACCGAATGGCAGACTACCGGTGGCTACACCTTC.

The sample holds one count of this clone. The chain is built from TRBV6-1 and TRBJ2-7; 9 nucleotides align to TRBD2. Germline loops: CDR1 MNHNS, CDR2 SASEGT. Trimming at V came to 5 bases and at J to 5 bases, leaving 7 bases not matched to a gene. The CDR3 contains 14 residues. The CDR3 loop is CASSKRGAADEQYF. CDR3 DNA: TGTGCCAGCAGTAAGCGGGGGGCGGCCGACGAGCAGTACTTC.

The CDR3 DNA follows: TGTGCCAGCAGCCCCCACAGGGACGAGCAGTACTTC. Its protein is CASSPHRDEQYF. The chain carries TRBV7-8 and TRBJ2-7; tentatively, D is TRBD1 (6 bases). This CDR3 comprises 12 residues. Trimming took 5 bases from V and 5 from J, leaving 10 bases between them. Germline CDR1 SGHVS, CDR2 FQNEAQ.

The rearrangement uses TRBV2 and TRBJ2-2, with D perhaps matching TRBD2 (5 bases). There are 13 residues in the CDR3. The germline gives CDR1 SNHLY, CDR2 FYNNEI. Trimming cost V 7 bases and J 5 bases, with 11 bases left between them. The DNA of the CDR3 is TGTGCCAGCAAGGTCGGAGGAACCGGGGAGCTGTTTTTT. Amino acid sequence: CASKVGGTGELFF.

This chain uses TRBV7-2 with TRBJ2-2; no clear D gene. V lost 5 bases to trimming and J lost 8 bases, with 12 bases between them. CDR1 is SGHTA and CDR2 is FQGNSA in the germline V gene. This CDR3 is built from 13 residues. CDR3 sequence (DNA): TGTGCCAGCAGCCCCTACTCGTCGGGGGAGCTGTTTTTT. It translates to CASSPYSSGELFF. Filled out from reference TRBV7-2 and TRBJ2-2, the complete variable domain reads GAGVSQSPSNKVTEKGKDVELRCDPISGHTALYWYRQSLGQGLEFLIYFQGNSAPDKSGLPSDRFSAERTGGSVSTLTIQRTQQEDSAVYLCASSPYSSGELFFGEGSRLTVL.

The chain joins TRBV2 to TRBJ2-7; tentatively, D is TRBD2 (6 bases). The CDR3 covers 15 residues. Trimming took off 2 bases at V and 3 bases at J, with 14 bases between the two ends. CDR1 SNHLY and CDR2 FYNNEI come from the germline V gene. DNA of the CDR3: TGTGCCAGCAGTGAAAGGCGGGACCAATTCTACGAGCAGTACTTC. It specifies CASSERRDQFYEQYF.

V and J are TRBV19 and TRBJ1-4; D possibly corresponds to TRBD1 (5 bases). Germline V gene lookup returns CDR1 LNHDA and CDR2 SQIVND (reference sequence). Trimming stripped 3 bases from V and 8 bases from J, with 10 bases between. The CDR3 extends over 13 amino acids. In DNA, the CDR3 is TGTGCCAGTAGTATGATGAGGGGCGAAAAACTGTTTTTT. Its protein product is CASSMMRGEKLFF.

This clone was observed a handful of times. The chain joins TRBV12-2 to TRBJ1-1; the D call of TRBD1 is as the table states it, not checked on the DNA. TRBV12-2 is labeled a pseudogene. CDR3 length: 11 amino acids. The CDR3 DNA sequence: TGTGCAAGTCGCGCTTGGACAGAAGCTTTCTTT. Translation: CASRAWTEAFF.

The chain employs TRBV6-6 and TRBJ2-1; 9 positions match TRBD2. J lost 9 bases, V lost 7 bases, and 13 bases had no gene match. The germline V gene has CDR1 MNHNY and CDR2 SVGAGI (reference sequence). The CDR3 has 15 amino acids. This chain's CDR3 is CASIYSGSGASEQFF. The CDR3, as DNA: TGTGCCAGCATATATAGCGGGAGTGGTGCCAGTGAGCAGTTCTTC.

The CDR3 DNA reads TGCAGCACTCGGGGAGGGGGCGCGGGCTATGGCTACACCTTC. Translating gives CSTRGGGAGYGYTF. The chain couples TRBV29-1 to TRBJ1-2, with 7 bases that match TRBD1. V lost 8 bases and J lost 4; bases outside the gene matches: 13. The CDR3 sequence is 14 residues long. Germline assignment: CDR1 SQVTM and CDR2 ANQGSEA.

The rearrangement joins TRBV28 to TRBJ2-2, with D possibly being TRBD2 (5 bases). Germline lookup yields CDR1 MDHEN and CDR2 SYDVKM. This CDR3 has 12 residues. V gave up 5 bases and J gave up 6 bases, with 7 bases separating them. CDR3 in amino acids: CASSLDSGELFF. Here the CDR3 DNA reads TGTGCCAGCAGTCTGGACTCCGGGGAGCTGTTTTTT.

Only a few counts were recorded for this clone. The CDR3 loop reads CASSADSIYGYTF. CDR3 in DNA: TGTGCCAGCAGCGCCGACAGCATCTATGGCTACACCTTC. The V and J genes are TRBV2 and TRBJ1-2; tentatively, D is TRBD1 (5 bases). The V end was cut by 6 bases, the J end by 4 bases, with 12 bases between. The CDR3 length is 13 residues. Germline V gene data show CDR1 as SNHLY and CDR2 as FYNNEI.